A selection of T cell receptor beta chains follows, all from one sample in a study of monozygotic twins with inflammatory bowel disease. TCRdb re-analyzed the 5' RACE reads; it lists each CDR3 protein once, without DNA. The sample data list nearly 450,000 distinct CDR3 sequences. Sequencing was done on a sample of blood. The receptor source for this set is a human donor with ulcerative colitis or Crohn's disease, or a healthy co-twin of an affected twin (not recorded which). Both conserved end residues are part of each CDR3.

V	J	CDR3
TRBV5-1	TRBJ2-1	CASSTGTSSSEQFF
TRBV18	TRBJ2-3	CASSPLGTASTDTQYF
TRBV5-1	TRBJ2-1	CASSHPGASGAYNEQFF
TRBV12-3/TRBV12-4	TRBJ1-1	CASSSRDRSNTEAFF
TRBV20-1	TRBJ2-1	CSARDAGTSANNEQFF
TRBV7-2	TRBJ1-6	CASSTGFNSPLHF
TRBV2	TRBJ2-7	CASNSPGQGTYEQYF
TRBV7-9	TRBJ2-7	CASSFGAGLYEQYF
TRBV9	TRBJ2-2	CASSGGGDTGELFF
TRBV5-1	TRBJ2-1	CASSLDSGRAHEQFF
TRBV7-2	TRBJ2-3	CASSPGLQTDTQYF